The next 2 T cell receptor beta chains were all read from a single sample in a study of metastatic and nonmetastatic thyroid tumors. Prior to thyroid surgery, none of the patients had received any treatment. TCRdb re-clonotyped the PCR reads via MiXCR. The sample has roughly 70,000 clones, roughly 18% seen once. The sequenced sample consisted of blood. Receptors originate from a female donor with papillary thyroid cancer or a benign thyroid nodule (not recorded which). Some clones in this sample may be carry-over from other donors' samples.

V and J are TRBV24-1 and TRBJ2-5; TRBD1 matches 9 bases. The germline V gene has CDR1 KGHDR and CDR2 SFDVKD. CDR3 length: 15 residues. The V and J ends lost 7 bases and 2 bases, in that order; junction bases with no gene match: 7. CDR3 in DNA: TGTGCCACCAGCCTGACGGGACAGGGTCAAGAGACCCAGTACTTC. Residues: CATSLTGQGQETQYF.

The chain employs TRBV12-3 or TRBV12-4 and TRBJ2-1, with 7 bases that match TRBD1. The CDR3 contains 16 residues. Trimming took 6 bases from V and 3 from J; bases not matched to a gene: 11. Here the CDR3 DNA reads TGTGCCAGCAGCACCAACAGGGGACCCATCTACAATGAGCAGTTCTTC. Encoded protein: CASSTNRGPIYNEQFF.